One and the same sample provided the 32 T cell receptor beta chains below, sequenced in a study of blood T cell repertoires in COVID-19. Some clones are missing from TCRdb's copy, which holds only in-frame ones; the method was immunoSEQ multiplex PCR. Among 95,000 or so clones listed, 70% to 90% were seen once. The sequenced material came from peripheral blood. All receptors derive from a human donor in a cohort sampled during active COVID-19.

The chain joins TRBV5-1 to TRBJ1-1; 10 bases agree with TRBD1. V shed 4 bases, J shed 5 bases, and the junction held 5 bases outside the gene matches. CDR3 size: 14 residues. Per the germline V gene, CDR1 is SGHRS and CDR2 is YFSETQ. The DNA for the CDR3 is TGCGCCAGCAGCACCGGACAGGGGGGGACTGAAGCTTTCTTT. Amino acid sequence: CASSTGQGGTEAFF.

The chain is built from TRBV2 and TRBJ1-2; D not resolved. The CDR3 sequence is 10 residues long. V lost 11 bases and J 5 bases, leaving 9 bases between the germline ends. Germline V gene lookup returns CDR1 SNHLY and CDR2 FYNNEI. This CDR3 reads CASVDYGYTF. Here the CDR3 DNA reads TGTGCCTCGGTAGATTATGGCTACACCTTC.

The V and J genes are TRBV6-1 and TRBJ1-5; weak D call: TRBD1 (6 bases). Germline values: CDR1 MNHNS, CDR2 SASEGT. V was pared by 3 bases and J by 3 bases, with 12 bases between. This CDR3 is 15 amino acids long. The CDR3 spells CASSDSGGANQPQHF. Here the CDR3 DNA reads TGTGCCAGCAGTGATTCGGGGGGGGCCAATCAGCCCCAGCATTTT.

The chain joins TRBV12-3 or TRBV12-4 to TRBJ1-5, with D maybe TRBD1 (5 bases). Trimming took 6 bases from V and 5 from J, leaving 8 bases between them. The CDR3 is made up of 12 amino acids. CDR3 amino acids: CASSPGDQPQHF. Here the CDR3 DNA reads TGTGCCAGCAGCCCGGGGGATCAGCCCCAGCATTTT.

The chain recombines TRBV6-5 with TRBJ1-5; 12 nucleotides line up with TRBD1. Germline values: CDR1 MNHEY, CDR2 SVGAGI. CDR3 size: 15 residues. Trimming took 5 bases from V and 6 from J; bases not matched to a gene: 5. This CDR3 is CASSRGTGGGQPQHF. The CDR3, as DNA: TGTGCCAGCAGTCGCGGGACAGGGGGCGGTCAGCCCCAGCATTTT.

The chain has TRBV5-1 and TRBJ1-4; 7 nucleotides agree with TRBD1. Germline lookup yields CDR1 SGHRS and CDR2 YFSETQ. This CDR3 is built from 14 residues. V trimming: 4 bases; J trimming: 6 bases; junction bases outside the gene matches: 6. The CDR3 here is CASSRDSSHEKLFF. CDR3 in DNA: TGCGCCAGCAGCCGGGACAGTTCGCATGAAAAACTGTTTTTT.

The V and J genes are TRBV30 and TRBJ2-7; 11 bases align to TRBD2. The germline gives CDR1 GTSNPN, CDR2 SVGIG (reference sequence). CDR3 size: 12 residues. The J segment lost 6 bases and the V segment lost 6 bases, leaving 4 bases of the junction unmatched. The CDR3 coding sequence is TGTGCCTGTAGCGGGGGGGCTTTCGAGCAGTACTTC. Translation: CACSGGAFEQYF.

The CDR3 DNA sequence: TGTGCCAGCAGCCAGGACAGGGGGCTGGCCTATGGCTACACCTTC. Amino acids: CASSQDRGLAYGYTF. The chain joins TRBV7-9 to TRBJ1-2, with 11 bases that match TRBD1. The J segment lost 4 bases and the V segment lost 5 bases, leaving 6 bases of the junction unmatched. The germline V gene has CDR1 SEHNR and CDR2 FQNEAQ (reference sequence). The CDR3 length is 15 residues.

In nucleotides, the CDR3 is TGTGCCATCAGTGAGACAGGACGAGGAATGGAGCAGTTCTTC. The encoded protein is CAISETGRGMEQFF. This sequence joins TRBV10-3 and TRBJ2-1, with D possibly being TRBD1 (5 bases). CDR1 ENHRY and CDR2 SYGVKD come from the germline V gene. With 2 bases removed from V and 10 bases from J, the gap between germline ends came to 15 bases. The CDR3 loop spans 14 amino acids.

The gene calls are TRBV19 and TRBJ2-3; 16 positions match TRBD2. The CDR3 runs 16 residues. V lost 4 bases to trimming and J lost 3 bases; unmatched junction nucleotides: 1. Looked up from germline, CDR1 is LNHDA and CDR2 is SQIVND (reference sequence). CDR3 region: CASSRGLAGGTDTQYF. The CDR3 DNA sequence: TGTGCCAGTAGTAGGGGACTAGCGGGGGGGACAGATACGCAGTATTTT.

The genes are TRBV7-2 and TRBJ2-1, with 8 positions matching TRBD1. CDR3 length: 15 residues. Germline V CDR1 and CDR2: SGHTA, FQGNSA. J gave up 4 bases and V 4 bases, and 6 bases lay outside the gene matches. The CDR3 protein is CASSSSDRAYNEQFF. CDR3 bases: TGTGCCAGCAGCTCCTCGGACAGGGCTTACAATGAGCAGTTCTTC.

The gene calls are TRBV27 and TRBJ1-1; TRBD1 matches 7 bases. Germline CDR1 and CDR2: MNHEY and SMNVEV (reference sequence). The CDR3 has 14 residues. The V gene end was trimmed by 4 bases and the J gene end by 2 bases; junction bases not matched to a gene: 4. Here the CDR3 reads CASSSGTANTEAFF. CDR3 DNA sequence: TGTGCCAGCAGTTCGGGGACAGCTAACACTGAAGCTTTCTTT.

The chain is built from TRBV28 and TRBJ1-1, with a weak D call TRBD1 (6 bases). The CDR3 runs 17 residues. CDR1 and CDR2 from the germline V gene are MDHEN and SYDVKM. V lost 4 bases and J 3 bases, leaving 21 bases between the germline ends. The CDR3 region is CASSSFTITGSDTEAFF. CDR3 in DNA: TGTGCCAGCAGTTCATTTACCATAACAGGGTCGGACACTGAAGCTTTCTTT.

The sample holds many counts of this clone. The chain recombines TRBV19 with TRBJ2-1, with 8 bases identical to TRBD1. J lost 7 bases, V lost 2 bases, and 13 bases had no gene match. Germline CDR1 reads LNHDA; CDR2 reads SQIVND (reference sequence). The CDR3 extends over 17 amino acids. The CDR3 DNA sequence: TGTGCCAGTAGTATATCCTCAGGGGGCAGCGGAGGTAATGAGCAGTTCTTC. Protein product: CASSISSGGSGGNEQFF.

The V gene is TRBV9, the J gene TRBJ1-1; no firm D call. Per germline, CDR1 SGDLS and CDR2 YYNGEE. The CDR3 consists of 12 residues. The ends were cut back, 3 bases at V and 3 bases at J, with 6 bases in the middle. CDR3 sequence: CASSATHTEAFF. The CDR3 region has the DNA TGTGCCAGCAGCGCGACTCACACTGAAGCTTTCTTT.

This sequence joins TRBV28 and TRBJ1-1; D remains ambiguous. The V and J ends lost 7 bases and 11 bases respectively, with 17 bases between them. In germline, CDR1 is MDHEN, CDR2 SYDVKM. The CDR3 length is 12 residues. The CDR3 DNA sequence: TGTGCCAGCACCTCACGGAGCGCAGAGGCTTTCTTT. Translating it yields CASTSRSAEAFF.

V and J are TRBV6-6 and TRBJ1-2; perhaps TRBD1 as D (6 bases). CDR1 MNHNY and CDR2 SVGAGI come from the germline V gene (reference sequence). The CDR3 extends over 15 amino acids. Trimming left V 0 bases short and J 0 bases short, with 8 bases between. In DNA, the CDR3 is TGTGCCAGCAGTTACTCAGGGGGGGCTAACTATGGCTACACCTTC. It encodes CASSYSGGANYGYTF.

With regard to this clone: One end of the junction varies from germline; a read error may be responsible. The CDR3 sequence: CASSLQGWIQDF. DNA for the CDR3: TGTGCCAGCAGTTTACAGGGATGGATCCAGGATTTT. The V call is TRBV12-3 or TRBV12-4, the J call TRBJ2-3, with D maybe TRBD1 (5 bases). The CDR3 has 12 residues.

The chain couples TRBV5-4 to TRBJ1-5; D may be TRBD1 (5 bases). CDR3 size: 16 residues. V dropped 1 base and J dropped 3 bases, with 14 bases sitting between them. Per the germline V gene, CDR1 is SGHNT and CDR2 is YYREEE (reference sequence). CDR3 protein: CASSLPTGASNQPQHF. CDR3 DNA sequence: TGTGCCAGCAGCTTGCCTACTGGGGCCTCCAATCAGCCCCAGCATTTT.

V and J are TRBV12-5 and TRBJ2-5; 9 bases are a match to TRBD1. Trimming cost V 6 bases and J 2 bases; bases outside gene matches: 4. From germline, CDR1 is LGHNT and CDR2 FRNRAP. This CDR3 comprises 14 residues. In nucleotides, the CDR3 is TGTGCTAGTGGGAGGGGACAGGGTCAAGAGACCCAGTACTTC. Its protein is CASGRGQGQETQYF.

The CDR3 protein is CASRRTGGVETQYF. CDR3 coding DNA: TGTGCCAGCAGGAGGACAGGGGGCGTGGAGACCCAGTACTTC. The chain combines TRBV6-5 with TRBJ2-5, with 11 bases fitting TRBD1. V shed 6 bases and J 5 bases; nucleotides not matched to a gene: 5. Germline CDR1 is MNHEY and CDR2 is SVGAGI. The CDR3 is made up of 14 amino acids.

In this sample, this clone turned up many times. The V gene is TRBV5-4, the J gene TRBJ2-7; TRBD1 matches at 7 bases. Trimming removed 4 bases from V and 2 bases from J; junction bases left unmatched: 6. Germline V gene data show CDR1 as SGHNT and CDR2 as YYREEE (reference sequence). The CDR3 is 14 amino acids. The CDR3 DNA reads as TGTGCCAGCAGCGAAGGGACAGCCGCCTACGAGCAGTACTTC. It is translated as CASSEGTAAYEQYF.

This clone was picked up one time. CDR3 sequence (DNA): TGTGCCAGCAGCCTTTATGGCTACACCTTC. It codes for CASSLYGYTF. This chain joins TRBV7-9 and TRBJ1-2; D unresolved. The CDR3 is made up of 10 amino acids. Trimming pared 5 bases from V and 5 bases from J, leaving 3 bases between. In germline, CDR1 is SEHNR, CDR2 FQNEAQ (reference sequence).

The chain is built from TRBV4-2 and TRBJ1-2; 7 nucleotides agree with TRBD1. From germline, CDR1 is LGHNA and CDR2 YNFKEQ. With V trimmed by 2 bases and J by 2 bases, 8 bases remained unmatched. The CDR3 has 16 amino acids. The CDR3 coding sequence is TGTGCCAGCAGCCAACCTACAGGGGTGGGGAACTATGGCTACACCTTC. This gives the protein CASSQPTGVGNYGYTF.

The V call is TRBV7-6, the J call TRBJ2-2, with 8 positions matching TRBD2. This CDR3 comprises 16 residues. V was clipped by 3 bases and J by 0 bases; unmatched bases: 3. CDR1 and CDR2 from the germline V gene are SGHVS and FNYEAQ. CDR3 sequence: CASSLAGGTNTGELFF. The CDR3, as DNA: TGTGCCAGCAGCTTGGCGGGGGGAACGAACACCGGGGAGCTGTTTTTT.

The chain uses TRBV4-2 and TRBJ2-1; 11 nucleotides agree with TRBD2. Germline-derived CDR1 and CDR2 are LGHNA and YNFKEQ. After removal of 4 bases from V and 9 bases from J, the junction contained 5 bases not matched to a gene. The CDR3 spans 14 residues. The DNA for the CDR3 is TGTGCCAGCAGCCCAAATGGACTAGCGGGTGAGCAGTTCTTC. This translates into CASSPNGLAGEQFF.

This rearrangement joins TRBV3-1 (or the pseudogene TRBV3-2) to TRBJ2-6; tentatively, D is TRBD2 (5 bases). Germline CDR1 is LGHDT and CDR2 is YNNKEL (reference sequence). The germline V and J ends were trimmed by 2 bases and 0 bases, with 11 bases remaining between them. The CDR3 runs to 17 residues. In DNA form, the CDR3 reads TGTGCCAGCAGCCAAACGGGGTTGTCCTCTGGGGCCAACGTCCTGACTTTC. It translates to CASSQTGLSSGANVLTF.

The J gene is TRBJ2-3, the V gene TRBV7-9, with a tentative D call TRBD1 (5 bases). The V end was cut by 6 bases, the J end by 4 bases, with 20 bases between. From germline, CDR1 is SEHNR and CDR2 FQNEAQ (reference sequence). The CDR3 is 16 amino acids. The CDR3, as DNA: TGTGCCAGCAGAGGGGTGGCAGGTCAGGTAGCAGATACGCAGTATTTT. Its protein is CASRGVAGQVADTQYF.

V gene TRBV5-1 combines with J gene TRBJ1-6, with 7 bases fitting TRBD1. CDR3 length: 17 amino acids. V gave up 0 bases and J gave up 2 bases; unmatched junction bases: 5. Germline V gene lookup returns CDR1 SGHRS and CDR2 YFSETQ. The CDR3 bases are TGCGCCAGCAGCTTGGTCTCCCAGGGGGCCTATAATTCACCCCTCCACTTT. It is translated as CASSLVSQGAYNSPLHF. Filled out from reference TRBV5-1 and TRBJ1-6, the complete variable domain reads KAGVTQTPRYLIKTRGQQVTLSCSPISGHRSVSWYQQTPGQGLQFLFEYFSETQRNKGNFPGRFSGRQFSNSRSEMNVSTLELGDSALYLCASSLVSQGAYNSPLHFGNGTRLTVT.

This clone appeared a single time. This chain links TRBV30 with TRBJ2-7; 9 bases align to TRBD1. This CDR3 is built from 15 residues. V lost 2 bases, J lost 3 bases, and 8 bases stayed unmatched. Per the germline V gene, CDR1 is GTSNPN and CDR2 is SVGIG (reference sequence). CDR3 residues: CAWSPGQGIIYEQYF. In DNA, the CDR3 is TGTGCCTGGAGTCCGGGACAGGGAATTATCTACGAGCAGTACTTC.

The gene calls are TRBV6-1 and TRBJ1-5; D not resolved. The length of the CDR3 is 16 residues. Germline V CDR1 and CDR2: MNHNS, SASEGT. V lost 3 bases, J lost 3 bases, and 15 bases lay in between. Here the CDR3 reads CASSDSPPRHNQPQHF. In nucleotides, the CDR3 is TGTGCCAGCAGTGATAGTCCGCCGAGACACAATCAGCCCCAGCATTTT.

CDR3 sequence: CASSSPRQGAGNYGYTF. The CDR3 DNA is TGTGCCAGCAGCTCACCCCGACAGGGGGCCGGTAACTATGGCTACACCTTC. This chain links TRBV7-8 with TRBJ1-2; TRBD1 aligns across 10 bases. Losses at the gene ends were 4 bases for V and 1 base for J; bases not matched to a gene: 9. CDR1 and CDR2 from the germline V gene are SGHVS and FQNEAQ. The CDR3 totals 17 residues.